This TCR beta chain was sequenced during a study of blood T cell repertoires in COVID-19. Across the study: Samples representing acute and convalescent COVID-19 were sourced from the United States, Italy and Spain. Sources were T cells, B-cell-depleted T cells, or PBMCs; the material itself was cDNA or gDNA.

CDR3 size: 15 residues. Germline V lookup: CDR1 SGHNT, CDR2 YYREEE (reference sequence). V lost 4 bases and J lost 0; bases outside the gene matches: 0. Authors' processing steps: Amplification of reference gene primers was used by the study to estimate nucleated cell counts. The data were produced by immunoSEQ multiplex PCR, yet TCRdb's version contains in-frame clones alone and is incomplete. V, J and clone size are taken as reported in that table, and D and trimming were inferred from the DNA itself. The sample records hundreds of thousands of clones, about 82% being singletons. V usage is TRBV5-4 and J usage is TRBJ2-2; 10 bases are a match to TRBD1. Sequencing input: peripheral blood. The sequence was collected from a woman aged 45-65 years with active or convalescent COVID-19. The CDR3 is CASSGTGANTGELFF. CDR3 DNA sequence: TGTGCCAGCAGCGGGACAGGGGCGAACACCGGGGAGCTGTTTTTT.